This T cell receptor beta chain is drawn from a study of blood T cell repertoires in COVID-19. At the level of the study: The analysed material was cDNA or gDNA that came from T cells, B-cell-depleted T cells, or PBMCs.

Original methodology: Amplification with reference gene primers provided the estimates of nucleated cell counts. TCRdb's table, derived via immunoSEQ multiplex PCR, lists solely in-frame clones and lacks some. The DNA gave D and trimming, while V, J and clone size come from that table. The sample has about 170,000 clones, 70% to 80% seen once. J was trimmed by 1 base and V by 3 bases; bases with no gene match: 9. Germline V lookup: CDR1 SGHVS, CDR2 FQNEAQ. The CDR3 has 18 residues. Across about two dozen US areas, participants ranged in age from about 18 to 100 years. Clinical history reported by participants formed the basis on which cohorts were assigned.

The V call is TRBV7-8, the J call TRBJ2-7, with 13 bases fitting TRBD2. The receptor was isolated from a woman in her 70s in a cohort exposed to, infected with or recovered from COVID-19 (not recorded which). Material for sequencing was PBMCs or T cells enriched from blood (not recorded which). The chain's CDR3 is CASSLGLAGYFGSYEQYF. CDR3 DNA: TGTGCCAGCAGCTTGGGACTAGCGGGATATTTTGGATCCTACGAGCAGTACTTC. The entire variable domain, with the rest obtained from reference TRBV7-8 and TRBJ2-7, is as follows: GAGVSQSPRYKVAKRGQDVALRCDPISGHVSLFWYQQALGQGPEFLTYFQNEAQLDKSGLPSDRFFAERPEGSVSTLKIQRTQQEDSAVYLCASSLGLAGYFGSYEQYFGPGTRLTVT.